This T cell receptor (beta chain) is drawn from a study of blood T cells in healthy people across ages. Per sample, at least 6 micrograms of total RNA were extracted. Germline V gene data show CDR1 as SGHRS and CDR2 as YFSETQ. The CDR3 totals 16 residues. Regarding the study as a whole: PBMC samples, being unsorted, prevented any conclusive comparison of naive and antigen-experienced cells.

For the second PCR, which ran for about 7 to 11 cycles, a sample-barcoded 5' primer and a J-beta primer mix were used. TCRdb reprocessed the 5' RACE reads via MiXCR and lists one record per CDR3 protein. There are about 730,000 distinct CDR3 sequences in the sample; roughly 44% occur only once, and roughly 20% lies in the top ten. The table lists this clonotype with a few counts. The antigen remains unidentified. The junction shows a germline mismatch at one end, possibly a read error. The V and J genes are TRBV5-1 and TRBJ2-1; D perhaps matches TRBD2 (6 bases). The sequenced material came from blood. The clonotype was recovered from a woman aged 60 to 75 in good health. CDR3 amino acids: CASSLVGGTQSNELFF. CDR3 in DNA: TGCGCCAGCAGCTTGGTGGGGGGTACCCAGTCCAATGAGCTGTTCTTC.